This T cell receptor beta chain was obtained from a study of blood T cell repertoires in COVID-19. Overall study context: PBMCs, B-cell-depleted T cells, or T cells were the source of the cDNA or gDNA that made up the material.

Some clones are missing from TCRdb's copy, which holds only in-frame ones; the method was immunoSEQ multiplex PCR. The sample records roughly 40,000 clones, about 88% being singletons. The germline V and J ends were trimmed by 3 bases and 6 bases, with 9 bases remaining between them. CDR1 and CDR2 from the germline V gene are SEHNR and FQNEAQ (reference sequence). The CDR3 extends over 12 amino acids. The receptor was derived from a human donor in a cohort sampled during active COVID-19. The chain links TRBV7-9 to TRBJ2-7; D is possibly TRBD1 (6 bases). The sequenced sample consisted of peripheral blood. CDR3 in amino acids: CASSLAGAEQYF. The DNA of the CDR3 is TGTGCCAGCAGCTTGGCAGGGGCCGAGCAGTACTTC.